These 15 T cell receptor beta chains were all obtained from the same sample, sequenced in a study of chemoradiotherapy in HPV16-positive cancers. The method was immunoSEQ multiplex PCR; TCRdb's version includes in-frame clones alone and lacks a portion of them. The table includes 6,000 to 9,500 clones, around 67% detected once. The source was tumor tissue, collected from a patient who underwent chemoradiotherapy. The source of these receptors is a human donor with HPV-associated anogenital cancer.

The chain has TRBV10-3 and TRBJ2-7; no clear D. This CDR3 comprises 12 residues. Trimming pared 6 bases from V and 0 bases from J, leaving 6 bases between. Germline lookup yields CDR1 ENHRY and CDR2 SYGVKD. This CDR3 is CAISLSSYEQYF. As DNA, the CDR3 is TGTGCCATCAGCCTCAGCTCCTACGAGCAGTACTTC.

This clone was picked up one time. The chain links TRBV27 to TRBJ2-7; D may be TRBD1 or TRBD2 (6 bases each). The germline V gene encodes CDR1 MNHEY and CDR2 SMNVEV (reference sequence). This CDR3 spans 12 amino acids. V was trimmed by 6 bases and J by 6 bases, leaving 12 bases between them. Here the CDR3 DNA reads TGTGCCAGCAGAGAAAGGGGGGCCGAGCAGTACTTC. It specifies CASRERGAEQYF.

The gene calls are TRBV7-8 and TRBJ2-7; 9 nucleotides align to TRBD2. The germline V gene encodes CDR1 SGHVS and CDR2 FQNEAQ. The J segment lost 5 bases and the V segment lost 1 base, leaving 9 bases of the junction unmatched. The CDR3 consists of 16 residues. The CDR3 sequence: CASSLVGLAGLDEQYF. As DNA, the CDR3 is TGTGCCAGCAGCTTAGTGGGGCTAGCGGGGCTAGACGAGCAGTACTTC. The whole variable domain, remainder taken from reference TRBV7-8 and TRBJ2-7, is GAGVSQSPRYKVAKRGQDVALRCDPISGHVSLFWYQQALGQGPEFLTYFQNEAQLDKSGLPSDRFFAERPEGSVSTLKIQRTQQEDSAVYLCASSLVGLAGLDEQYFGPGTRLTVT.

CDR3 in DNA: TGCGCCAGCAGCCTAGGACAGGCCGCCGACACCATATATTTT. This gives the protein CASSLGQAADTIYF. The rearrangement links TRBV5-1 to TRBJ1-3; 7 positions match TRBD1. This CDR3 is built from 14 residues. The germline gives CDR1 SGHRS, CDR2 YFSETQ. After removal of 4 bases from V and 8 bases from J, the junction contained 9 bases not matched to a gene.

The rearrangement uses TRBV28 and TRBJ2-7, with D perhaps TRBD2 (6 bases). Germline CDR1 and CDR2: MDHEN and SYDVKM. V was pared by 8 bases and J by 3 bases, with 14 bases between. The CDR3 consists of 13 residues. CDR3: CASRDSAYYEQYF. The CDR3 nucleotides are TGTGCCAGCCGGGACTCAGCTTACTACGAGCAGTACTTC.

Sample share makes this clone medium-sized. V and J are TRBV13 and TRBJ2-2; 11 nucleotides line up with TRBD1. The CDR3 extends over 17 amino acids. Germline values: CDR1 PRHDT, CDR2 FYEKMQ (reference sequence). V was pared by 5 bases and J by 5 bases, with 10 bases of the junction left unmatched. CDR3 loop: CASSHTLDRGPTGELFF. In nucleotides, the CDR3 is TGTGCCAGCAGCCATACGCTGGACAGGGGGCCGACCGGGGAGCTGTTTTTT.

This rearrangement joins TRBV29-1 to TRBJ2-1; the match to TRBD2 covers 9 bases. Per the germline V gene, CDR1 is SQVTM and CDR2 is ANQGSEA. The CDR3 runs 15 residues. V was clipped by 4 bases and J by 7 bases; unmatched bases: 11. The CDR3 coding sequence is TGCAGCGTTGCTCTTCCAGCGGGGGGAGGGAATGAGCAGTTCTTC. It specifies CSVALPAGGGNEQFF.

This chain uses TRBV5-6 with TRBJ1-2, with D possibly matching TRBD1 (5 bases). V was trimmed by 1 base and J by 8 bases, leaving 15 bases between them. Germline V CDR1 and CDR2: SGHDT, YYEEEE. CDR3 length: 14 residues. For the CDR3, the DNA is TGTGCCAGCAGCTTGTGGGGGTATAGGATGGGCTACACCTTC. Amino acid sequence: CASSLWGYRMGYTF.

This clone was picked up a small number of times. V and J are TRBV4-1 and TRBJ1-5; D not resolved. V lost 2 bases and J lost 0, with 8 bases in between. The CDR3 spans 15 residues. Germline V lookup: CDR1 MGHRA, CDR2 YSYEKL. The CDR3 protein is CASSQFVSSNQPQHF. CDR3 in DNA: TGCGCCAGCAGCCAATTCGTCAGTAGCAATCAGCCCCAGCATTTT.

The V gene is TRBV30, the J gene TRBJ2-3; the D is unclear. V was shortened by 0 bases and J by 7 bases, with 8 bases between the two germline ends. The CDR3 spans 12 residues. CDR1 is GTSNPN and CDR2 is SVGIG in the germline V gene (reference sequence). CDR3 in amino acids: CAWSVPRNTQYF. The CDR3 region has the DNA TGTGCCTGGAGTGTACCCAGAAATACGCAGTATTTT.

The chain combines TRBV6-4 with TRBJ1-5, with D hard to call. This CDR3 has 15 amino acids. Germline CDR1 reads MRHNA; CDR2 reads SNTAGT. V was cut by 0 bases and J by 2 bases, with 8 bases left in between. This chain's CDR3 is CASSDSIGGNQPQHF. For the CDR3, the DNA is TGTGCCAGCAGTGACTCGATTGGGGGCAATCAGCCCCAGCATTTT.

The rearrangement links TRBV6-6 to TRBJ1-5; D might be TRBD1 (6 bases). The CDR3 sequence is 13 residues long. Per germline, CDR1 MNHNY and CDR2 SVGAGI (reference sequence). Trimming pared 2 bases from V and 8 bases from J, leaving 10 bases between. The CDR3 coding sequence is TGTGCCAGCAGTTACAATCCAGGGGAGCCCCAGCATTTT. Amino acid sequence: CASSYNPGEPQHF.

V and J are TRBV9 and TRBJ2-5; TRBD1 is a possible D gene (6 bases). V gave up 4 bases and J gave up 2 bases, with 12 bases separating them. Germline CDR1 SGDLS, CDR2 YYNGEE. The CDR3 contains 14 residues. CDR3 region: CASSPGQLQETQYF. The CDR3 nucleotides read TGTGCCAGCAGCCCCGGACAGTTACAAGAGACCCAGTACTTC.

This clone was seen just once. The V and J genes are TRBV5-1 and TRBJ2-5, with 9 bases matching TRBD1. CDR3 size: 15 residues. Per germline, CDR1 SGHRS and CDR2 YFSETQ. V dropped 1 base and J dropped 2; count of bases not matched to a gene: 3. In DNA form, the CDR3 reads TGCGCCAGCAGCTTGACAGGGGGCTCGCAAGAGACCCAGTACTTC. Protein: CASSLTGGSQETQYF.

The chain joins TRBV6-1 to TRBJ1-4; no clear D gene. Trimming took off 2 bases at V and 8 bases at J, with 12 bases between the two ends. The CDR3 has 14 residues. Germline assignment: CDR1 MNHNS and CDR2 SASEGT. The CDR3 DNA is TGTGCCAGCAGTGAATTTGGCCCCCGGGAAAAACTGTTTTTT. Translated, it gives CASSEFGPREKLFF.